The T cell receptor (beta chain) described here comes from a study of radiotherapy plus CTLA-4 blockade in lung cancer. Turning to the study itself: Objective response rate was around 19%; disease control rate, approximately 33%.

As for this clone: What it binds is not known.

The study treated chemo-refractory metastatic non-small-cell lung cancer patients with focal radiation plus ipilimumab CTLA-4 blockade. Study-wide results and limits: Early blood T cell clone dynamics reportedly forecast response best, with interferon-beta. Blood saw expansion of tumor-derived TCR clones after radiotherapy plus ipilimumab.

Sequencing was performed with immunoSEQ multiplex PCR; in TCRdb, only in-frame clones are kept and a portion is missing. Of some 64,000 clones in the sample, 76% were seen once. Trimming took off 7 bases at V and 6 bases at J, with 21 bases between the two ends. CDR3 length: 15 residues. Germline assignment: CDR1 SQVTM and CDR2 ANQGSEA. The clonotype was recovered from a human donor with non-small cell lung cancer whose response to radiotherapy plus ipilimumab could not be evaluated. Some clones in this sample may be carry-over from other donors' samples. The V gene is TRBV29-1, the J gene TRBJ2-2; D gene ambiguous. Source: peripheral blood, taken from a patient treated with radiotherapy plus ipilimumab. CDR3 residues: CSAVSPEVNAGELFF. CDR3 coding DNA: TGCAGCGCTGTCTCCCCCGAGGTAAACGCCGGGGAGCTGTTTTTT.